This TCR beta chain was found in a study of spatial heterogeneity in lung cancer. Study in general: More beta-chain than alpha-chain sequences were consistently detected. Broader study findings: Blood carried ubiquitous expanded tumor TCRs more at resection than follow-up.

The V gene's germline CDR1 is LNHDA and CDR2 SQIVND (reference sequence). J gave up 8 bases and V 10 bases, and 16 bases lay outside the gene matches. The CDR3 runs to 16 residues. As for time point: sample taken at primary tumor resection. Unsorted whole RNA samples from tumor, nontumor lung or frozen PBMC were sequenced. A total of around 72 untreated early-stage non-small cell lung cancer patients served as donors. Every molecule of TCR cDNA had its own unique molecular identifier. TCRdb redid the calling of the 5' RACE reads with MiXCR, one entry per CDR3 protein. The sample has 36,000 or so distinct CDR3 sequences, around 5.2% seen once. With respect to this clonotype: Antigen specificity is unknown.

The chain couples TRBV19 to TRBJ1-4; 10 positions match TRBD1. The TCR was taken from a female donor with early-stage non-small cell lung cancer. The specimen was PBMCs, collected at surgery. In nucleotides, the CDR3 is TGTGCCATTAGACTTAACACCGGGACAGGGGACGAAAAACTGTTTTTT. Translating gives CAIRLNTGTGDEKLFF.